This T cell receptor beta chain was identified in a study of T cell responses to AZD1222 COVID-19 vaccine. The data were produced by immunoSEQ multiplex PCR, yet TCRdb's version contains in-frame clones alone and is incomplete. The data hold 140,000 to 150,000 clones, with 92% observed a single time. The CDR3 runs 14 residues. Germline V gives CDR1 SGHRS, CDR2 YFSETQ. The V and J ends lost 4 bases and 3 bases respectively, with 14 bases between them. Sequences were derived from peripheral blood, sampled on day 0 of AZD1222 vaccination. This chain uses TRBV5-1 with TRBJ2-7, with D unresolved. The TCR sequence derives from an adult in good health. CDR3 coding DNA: TGCGCCAGCAGCGGCTGGGCAGGAAGCTACGAGCAGTACTTC. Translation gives CASSGWAGSYEQYF.